These 9 T cell receptor beta chains came from one sample sequenced in a study of blood T cell repertoires in COVID-19. Here immunoSEQ multiplex PCR was the method, and the copy in TCRdb shows in-frame clones only, minus some. The profile shows a few hundred thousand clones, around 84% of them singletons. Sequenced sample: PBMCs or T cells enriched from blood (not recorded which). The source is a woman aged 50 to 60 who had recovered from COVID-19.

This clone was seen a few times. This chain joins TRBV7-9 and TRBJ2-2, with 10 bases matching TRBD2. Germline V gene sequence: CDR1 SEHNR, CDR2 FQNEAQ (reference sequence). The CDR3 extends over 16 amino acids. With 2 bases clipped from V and 4 bases from J, the junction kept 4 bases outside the gene matches. CDR3 residues: CASSLPAGGPTGELFF. The CDR3 bases are TGTGCCAGCAGCTTACCAGCGGGAGGGCCCACCGGGGAGCTGTTTTTT.

The V and J genes are TRBV5-1 and TRBJ1-3; the D is unclear. V was shortened by 0 bases and J by 1 base, with 8 bases between the two germline ends. Germline V CDR1 and CDR2: SGHRS, YFSETQ. This CDR3 spans 15 amino acids. CDR3 protein: CASSLDRDSGNTIYF. For the CDR3, the DNA is TGCGCCAGCAGCTTGGACCGGGATTCTGGAAACACCATATATTTT.

In its sample, this clone was seen a few times. The chain is built from TRBV5-1 and TRBJ2-7; 10 nucleotides agree with TRBD1. Germline lookup yields CDR1 SGHRS and CDR2 YFSETQ. CDR3 length equals 15 residues. J was trimmed by 5 bases and V by 3 bases; bases with no gene match: 8. CDR3 nucleotide sequence: TGCGCCAGCAGCTCATCCGGGACAGGGGTCAACGAGCAGTACTTC. Translated, it gives CASSSSGTGVNEQYF. Variable domain in full (rest from reference TRBV5-1 and TRBJ2-7): KAGVTQTPRYLIKTRGQQVTLSCSPISGHRSVSWYQQTPGQGLQFLFEYFSETQRNKGNFPGRFSGRQFSNSRSEMNVSTLELGDSALYLCASSSSGTGVNEQYFGPGTRLTVT.

The CDR3 bases are TGTGCCAGCAGCGCCGAACTAGCGGAGGATACGCAGTATTTT. The encoded protein is CASSAELAEDTQYF. The chain joins TRBV7-8 to TRBJ2-3; 8 nucleotides agree with TRBD2. The length of the CDR3 is 14 residues. The germline V gene encodes CDR1 SGHVS and CDR2 FQNEAQ. V gave up 5 bases and J gave up 6 bases; unmatched junction bases: 7.

This clone was observed a single time. This rearrangement joins TRBV7-2 to TRBJ2-3, with 7 bases identical to TRBD2. Germline CDR1 is SGHTA and CDR2 is FQGNSA. V lost 0 bases, J lost 2 bases, and 8 bases stayed unmatched. The CDR3 is 17 residues long. The CDR3 DNA reads as TGTGCCAGCAGCTTAGCCGCCACTAGCGAGGTCACAGATACGCAGTATTTT. As protein: CASSLAATSEVTDTQYF.

The chain couples TRBV2 to TRBJ1-5; D is unclear. V gave up 7 bases and J gave up 6 bases, with 10 bases separating them. The CDR3 extends over 12 amino acids. The V gene's germline CDR1 is SNHLY and CDR2 FYNNEI. The chain's CDR3 is CASTVSGQPQHF. Written as DNA, the CDR3 is TGTGCCAGCACCGTCTCGGGTCAGCCCCAGCATTTT.

CDR3 residues: CASSIRQGHEKLFF. CDR3 nucleotides: TGTGCCAGCAGCATAAGACAGGGACATGAAAAACTGTTTTTT. V and J are TRBV7-9 and TRBJ1-4; 7 positions agree with TRBD1. This CDR3 spans 14 amino acids. V was pared by 5 bases and J by 6 bases, with 6 bases of the junction left unmatched. Germline V gene sequence: CDR1 SEHNR, CDR2 FQNEAQ (reference sequence). Drawing the rest from reference TRBV7-9 and TRBJ1-4, the complete variable domain is DTGVSQNPRHKITKRGQNVTFRCDPISEHNRLYWYRQTLGQGPEFLTYFQNEAQLEKSRLLSDRFSAERPKGSFSTLEIQRTEQGDSAMYLCASSIRQGHEKLFFGSGTQLSVL.

This chain uses TRBV6-1 with TRBJ1-6; 9 bases agree with TRBD1. Trimming at V came to 2 bases and at J to 0 bases, leaving 11 bases not matched to a gene. Germline V gene sequence: CDR1 MNHNS, CDR2 SASEGT. The CDR3 totals 20 residues. CDR3 nucleotides: TGTGCCAGCAGTGAACTGGCGGGGACAGGGTCTAGCTCCTATAATTCACCCCTCCACTTT. Translated, it gives CASSELAGTGSSSYNSPLHF.

This chain uses TRBV6-4 with TRBJ2-7; TRBD1 matches 8 bases. CDR3 size: 13 residues. V shed 2 bases and J 7 bases; nucleotides not matched to a gene: 4. In germline, CDR1 is MRHNA, CDR2 SNTAGT. CDR3 in DNA: TGTGCCAGCAGTGACAGCAGGGGGCGAGAGCAGTACTTC. Translating it yields CASSDSRGREQYF.